A selection of T cell receptor beta chains follows, all from one sample in a study of vaccination and CD4 T cells after COVID-19. MiXCR, run by TCRdb on the PCR reads, gives a single entry per CDR3 protein. The sample includes about 8,600 distinct CDR3 sequences, over 50% of them seen just once. These receptors lack a known antigen. The input for sequencing was cultured CD4+ T cells from blood, taken after SARS-CoV-2 vaccination. Source of these receptors: a human donor with COVID-19. The CDR3 runs from the conserved cysteine through the conserved F or W. A D gene is named only where the DNA matches it firmly. Only some rows state a clone size, as once, few, many or a class for expanded clones.

clone_size j_call v_call d_call cdr3_aa cdr3_nt
few TRBJ1-5 TRBV6-5 TRBD1 CASSYGQGGRNQPQHF TGTGCCAGCAGTTACGGGCAGGGGGGGCGCAATCAGCCCCAGCATTTT
NA TRBJ2-7 TRBV30 NA CAWSGNRVSSYEQYF TGTGCCTGGAGTGGTAACAGGGTCAGCTCCTACGAGCAGTACTTC
once TRBJ1-5 TRBV27 NA CASSFPRPNQPQHF TGTGCCAGCAGTTTTCCCAGACCCAATCAGCCCCAGCATTTT
few TRBJ1-1 TRBV7-2 NA CASSLLRGSTEAFF TGTGCCAGCAGCTTACTGCGCGGGAGCACTGAAGCTTTCTTT
NA TRBJ2-7 TRBV28 TRBD2 CASSLVLRTSGGSSYEQYF TGTGCCAGCAGTTTGGTCCTGCGGACTAGCGGGGGAAGCTCCTACGAGCAGTACTTC
few TRBJ1-2 TRBV7-6 NA CASSLGAGAGGYTF TGTGCCAGCAGCTTAGGGGCCGGGGCGGGCGGCTACACCTTC
NA TRBJ2-2 TRBV7-9 NA CASASSPNTGELFF TGTGCCAGCGCAAGCTCTCCGAACACCGGGGAGCTGTTTTTT
NA TRBJ2-4 TRBV6-5 NA CASSYSDFLAKNIQYF TGTGCCAGCAGTTACTCGGACTTTCTAGCCAAAAACATTCAGTACTTC
NA TRBJ2-7 TRBV11-2 NA CASSLDGLGLEQYF TGTGCCAGCAGCTTAGATGGACTGGGTCTCGAGCAGTACTTC
NA TRBJ2-5 TRBV20-1 TRBD1 CSALQGERSTQYF TGCAGTGCACTGCAGGGGGAACGATCGACCCAGTACTTC
few TRBJ1-1 TRBV7-9 TRBD1 CASSLAGTGGTEAFF TGTGCCAGCAGCTTAGCCGGGACAGGGGGGACTGAAGCTTTCTTT
NA TRBJ1-6 TRBV5-4 NA CASSTQQSNSPLHF TGTGCCAGCAGCACCCAACAATCCAATTCACCCCTCCACTTT
once TRBJ2-1 TRBV6-1 NA CASKAGMLNRDEQFF TGTGCCAGCAAGGCAGGGATGCTTAATAGGGATGAGCAGTTCTTC
NA TRBJ1-5 TRBV20-1 NA CSASLGEVGNQPQHF TGCAGTGCTTCATTAGGGGAGGTCGGCAATCAGCCCCAGCATTTT
NA TRBJ2-7 TRBV20-1 TRBD2 CSANRLAGTPYEQYF TGCAGTGCTAACCGACTAGCGGGGACTCCCTACGAGCAGTACTTC